This TCR beta chain was sequenced in a study of chemoradiotherapy in HPV16-positive cancers. Study summary: Candidate HPV-specific clones and shared TCR motifs came from two HPV16-positive patients. Points from the study as a whole: HPV-responsive T-cell expansion during chemoradiotherapy was linked to improved recurrence-free survival in HPV16-positive patients. Only a couple of HPV16-positive patients supplied the functional HPV-specificity definition.

About this clone: Its antigen is unidentified.

The CDR3 has 17 amino acids. V gave up 3 bases and J gave up 7 bases; unmatched junction bases: 11. The germline V gene has CDR1 SGHNT and CDR2 YYREEE (reference sequence). Samples were taken several times over chemoradiotherapy. The table came from immunoSEQ multiplex PCR; TCRdb's copy has only in-frame clones and leaves some out. The sample carries some 10,000 clones, roughly nine tenths recorded once. The sequenced sample was blood, obtained from a patient who underwent chemoradiotherapy. The clonotype originates from a human donor with HPV-associated anogenital cancer. The chain links TRBV5-4 to TRBJ2-1, with TRBD1 identical over 12 bases. This CDR3 is CASSWPTGQGANNEQFF. The CDR3 DNA follows: TGTGCCAGCAGCTGGCCGACGGGACAGGGGGCAAATAATGAGCAGTTCTTC.